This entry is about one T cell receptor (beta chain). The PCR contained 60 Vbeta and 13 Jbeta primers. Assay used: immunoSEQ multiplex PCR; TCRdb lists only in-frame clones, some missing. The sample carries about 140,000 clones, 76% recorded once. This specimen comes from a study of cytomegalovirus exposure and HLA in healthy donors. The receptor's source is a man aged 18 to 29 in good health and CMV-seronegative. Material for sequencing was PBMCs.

CDR3 protein: CASSETGGNQPQHF. The CDR3 bases are TGTGCCAGCAGTGAGACAGGGGGCAATCAGCCCCAGCATTTT. The genes are TRBV6-4 and TRBJ1-5; 8 bases map to TRBD1. The V segment lost 3 bases and the J segment 2 bases; nucleotides outside the gene matches: 0. Germline V gene sequence: CDR1 MRHNA, CDR2 SNTAGT. The CDR3 has 14 residues.